The 32 T cell receptor beta chains below come from one sample, sequenced in a study of CD8+ T cells in alopecia areata. Treatment specified: oral pan-JAK inhibitor, 5-10 mg twice daily. RNA extraction and reverse transcription yielded cDNA as sequencing template. Measured with immunoSEQ multiplex PCR; TCRdb has only the in-frame clones, and not every one. The table has fewer than 250,000 clones, 40% to 55% seen once. The sample consisted of CD4+ T cells sorted from blood, taken around week 37, from a patient treated with tofacitinib. All receptors derive from a human donor with alopecia areata.

The V call is TRBV20-1, the J call TRBJ1-2, with no clear D. Trimming shortened V by 2 bases and J by 2 bases, and 3 bases separated the two germline ends. Germline V CDR1 and CDR2: DFQATT, SNEGSKA (reference sequence). The CDR3 sequence is 11 residues long. The CDR3 sequence: CSARPNYGYTF. CDR3 DNA: TGCAGTGCTAGACCGAACTATGGCTACACCTTC.

Comments on this clone: Within the sample, other DNA sequences also encode this same CDR3. The chain is built from TRBV5-1 and TRBJ2-7; D gene ambiguous. The germline CDR1 and CDR2 sequences are SGHRS and YFSETQ. This CDR3 has 11 amino acids. Trimming shortened V by 0 bases and J by 7 bases, and 5 bases separated the two germline ends. The CDR3 DNA follows: TGCGCCAGCAGCTTGGGGGGAGAGCAGTACTTC. This gives the protein CASSLGGEQYF.

The sample holds a few counts of this clone. The chain carries TRBV5-6 and TRBJ1-4, with D possibly being TRBD1 (6 bases). Trimming took 4 bases from V and 6 from J, leaving 19 bases between them. Germline-derived CDR1 and CDR2 are SGHDT and YYEEEE. The CDR3 is 16 amino acids. The CDR3 DNA reads TGTGCCAGCAGCCCGTCCGGGACACATACCGATGAAAAACTGTTTTTT. Residues: CASSPSGTHTDEKLFF.

This clone was picked up a small number of times. This chain connects TRBV29-1 to TRBJ2-5; possibly TRBD1 for D (7 bases). V was cut by 3 bases and J by 5 bases, with 13 bases left in between. The V gene's germline CDR1 is SQVTM and CDR2 ANQGSEA. The CDR3 spans 13 residues. The CDR3 is CSVEEGAGETQYF. CDR3 nucleotides: TGCAGCGTTGAGGAGGGGGCGGGTGAGACCCAGTACTTC.

The rearrangement links TRBV5-4 to TRBJ1-2; unclear D gene. Trimming shortened V by 4 bases and J by 1 base, and 14 bases separated the two germline ends. The CDR3 consists of 15 residues. Germline V gene data show CDR1 as SGHNT and CDR2 as YYREEE (reference sequence). CDR3 sequence reads: CASSPWGSGNYGYTF. For the CDR3, the DNA is TGTGCCAGCAGCCCCTGGGGAAGTGGTAACTATGGCTACACCTTC. Filled out from reference TRBV5-4 and TRBJ1-2, the complete variable domain reads ETGVTQSPTHLIKTRGQQVTLRCSSQSGHNTVSWYQQALGQGPQFIFQYYREEENGRGNFPPRFSGLQFPNYSSELNVNALELDDSALYLCASSPWGSGNYGYTFGSGTRLTVV.

This sequence joins TRBV5-4 and TRBJ2-1; D remains unclear. Germline V gene data show CDR1 as SGHNT and CDR2 as YYREEE (reference sequence). This CDR3 is built from 15 residues. V was pared by 4 bases and J by 0 bases, with 11 bases between. The CDR3 coding sequence is TGTGCCAGCAGCCCCCCCCTTAGCTCCTACAATGAGCAGTTCTTC. This codes for CASSPPLSSYNEQFF.

This clone was counted a few times. The chain is built from TRBV27 and TRBJ1-5; D gene uncertain. The CDR3 contains 15 residues. Germline V gives CDR1 MNHEY, CDR2 SMNVEV (reference sequence). The germline V and J ends were trimmed by 2 bases and 4 bases, with 12 bases remaining between them. This CDR3 is CASSLGGVRNQPQHF. CDR3 DNA: TGTGCCAGCAGTTTAGGTGGGGTTCGGAATCAGCCCCAGCATTTT.

This clone occurred a few times. The J gene is TRBJ2-5, the V gene TRBV11-3; 7 bases are a match to TRBD1. The CDR3 totals 12 residues. Germline V lookup: CDR1 SGHNT, CDR2 YENEEA. V was clipped by 6 bases and J by 7 bases; unmatched bases: 5. This chain's CDR3 is CASRGGDGTQYF. The CDR3, as DNA: TGTGCCAGCAGAGGGGGCGACGGGACCCAGTACTTC.

V and J are TRBV6-5 and TRBJ2-5; perhaps TRBD1 as D (6 bases). The germline gives CDR1 MNHEY, CDR2 SVGAGI. This CDR3 region has 11 residues. V was cut by 6 bases and J by 5 bases, with 7 bases left in between. In nucleotides, the CDR3 is TGTGCCAGCAGGAGGGGGGAGACCCAGTACTTC. The encoded protein is CASRRGETQYF.

V is TRBV30 and J is TRBJ2-6; TRBD2 is a possible D gene (6 bases). Trimming left V 0 bases short and J 3 bases short, with 15 bases between. Germline assignment: CDR1 GTSNPN and CDR2 SVGIG (reference sequence). This CDR3 has 17 amino acids. The CDR3 nucleotides read TGTGCCTGGAGTGTTTGGGGGGTGAAGGTTGGGGCCAACGTCCTGACTTTC. It is translated as CAWSVWGVKVGANVLTF.

The chain employs TRBV7-2 and TRBJ2-6; 8 bases align to TRBD1. CDR1 and CDR2 (germline): SGHTA, FQGNSA. With 5 bases clipped from V and 0 bases from J, the junction kept 6 bases outside the gene matches. The CDR3 has 17 residues. The chain's CDR3 is CASSRTGGSSGANVLTF. CDR3 DNA sequence: TGTGCCAGCAGCCGCACAGGGGGGAGCTCTGGGGCCAACGTCCTGACTTTC. Full variable domain (rest looked up from reference TRBV7-2 and TRBJ2-6): GAGVSQSPSNKVTEKGKDVELRCDPISGHTALYWYRQSLGQGLEFLIYFQGNSAPDKSGLPSDRFSAERTGGSVSTLTIQRTQQEDSAVYLCASSRTGGSSGANVLTFGAGSRLTVL.

The chain employs TRBV4-1 and TRBJ2-7; tentatively, D is TRBD1 or TRBD2 (5 bases each). The CDR3 loop spans 15 amino acids. Germline V gene sequence: CDR1 MGHRA, CDR2 YSYEKL. V shed 0 bases and J shed 2 bases, with 11 bases lying between them. CDR3 protein: CASSQEGRVAYEQYF. Here the CDR3 DNA reads TGCGCCAGCAGCCAAGAGGGGCGGGTGGCCTACGAGCAGTACTTC.

This sequence joins TRBV6-5 and TRBJ2-3; a possible D gene is TRBD1 (6 bases). In germline, CDR1 is MNHEY, CDR2 SVGAGI. This CDR3 region has 15 residues. The V and J ends lost 10 bases and 12 bases respectively, with 29 bases between them. As DNA, the CDR3 is TGTGCCACGGGCTCAATAAGGGGGACCCTTCCTGGCCAGTATTTT. Protein product: CATGSIRGTLPGQYF.

This clone was counted a few times. The rearrangement links TRBV6-5 to TRBJ1-6; D is undetermined. The V end lost 7 bases, the J end lost 7 bases, and 11 bases lay between the germline ends. Germline-derived CDR1 and CDR2 are MNHEY and SVGAGI. The CDR3 sequence is 13 residues long. The DNA for the CDR3 is TGTGCCAGCACTGGGCCAGGAAATTCACCCCTCCACTTT. Protein product: CASTGPGNSPLHF.

The V call is TRBV7-9, the J call TRBJ1-1; TRBD1 matches at 9 bases. The ends lost 1 base at V and 3 bases at J; junction bases unmatched: 0. Germline CDR1 SEHNR, CDR2 FQNEAQ (reference sequence). The CDR3 loop spans 14 amino acids. The CDR3 DNA reads TGTGCCAGCAGCTTAGGGACAGGGGACACTGAAGCTTTCTTT. Its translation is CASSLGTGDTEAFF.

The CDR3 here is CASSFQGGLSYNEQFF. The CDR3 DNA reads as TGTGCCAGCAGTTTTCAGGGCGGGCTTTCCTACAATGAGCAGTTCTTC. The chain joins TRBV28 to TRBJ2-1; either TRBD1 or TRBD2 may supply D (5 bases each). Germline CDR1 and CDR2: MDHEN and SYDVKM. V lost 3 bases, J lost 1 base, and 13 bases lay in between. The CDR3 is 16 amino acids. Drawing the rest from reference TRBV28 and TRBJ2-1, the complete variable domain is DVKVTQSSRYLVKRTGEKVFLECVQDMDHENMFWYRQDPGLGLRLIYFSYDVKMKEKGDIPEGYSVSREKKERFSLILESASTNQTSMYLCASSFQGGLSYNEQFFGPGTRLTVL.

CDR3 coding DNA: TGTGCCAGCAGCTTGGTGGCTCGGGATGGCTACACCTTC. Translating it yields CASSLVARDGYTF. The chain has TRBV5-6 and TRBJ1-2; D ambiguous. CDR3 size: 13 residues. Germline CDR1 is SGHDT and CDR2 is YYEEEE. Trimming removed 0 bases from V and 6 bases from J, with 9 bases in between.

This clone appeared a few times. This rearrangement joins TRBV30 to TRBJ1-3; TRBD1 is a possible D gene (5 bases). The V end was cut by 5 bases, the J end by 0 bases, with 11 bases between. Germline assignment: CDR1 GTSNPN and CDR2 SVGIG (reference sequence). This CDR3 has 14 residues. The DNA for the CDR3 is TGTGCCTGGGGAATGGGGCCCTCTGGAAACACCATATATTTT. This gives the protein CAWGMGPSGNTIYF.

This CDR3 is CASSLVGGVMETQYF. CDR3 nucleotide sequence: TGCGCCAGCAGCCTTGTAGGTGGGGTTATGGAGACCCAGTACTTC. The chain couples TRBV5-1 to TRBJ2-5, with D hard to call. V lost 4 bases and J lost 5, with 18 bases in between. CDR1 and CDR2 (germline): SGHRS, YFSETQ. The CDR3 runs to 15 residues. The full variable domain, rest sourced from reference TRBV5-1 and TRBJ2-5, is KAGVTQTPRYLIKTRGQQVTLSCSPISGHRSVSWYQQTPGQGLQFLFEYFSETQRNKGNFPGRFSGRQFSNSRSEMNVSTLELGDSALYLCASSLVGGVMETQYFGPGTRLLVL.

The chain uses TRBV2 and TRBJ2-3; D unclear. Germline CDR1 SNHLY, CDR2 FYNNEI. The CDR3 length is 13 residues. V lost 6 bases and J 5 bases, leaving 12 bases between the germline ends. The chain's CDR3 is CASSFQIRDTQYF. The CDR3 DNA reads as TGTGCCAGCAGCTTTCAGATACGAGATACGCAGTATTTT. Filled out from reference TRBV2 and TRBJ2-3, the complete variable domain reads EPEVTQTPSHQVTQMGQEVILRCVPISNHLYFYWYRQILGQKVEFLVSFYNNEISEKSEIFDDQFSVERPDGSNFTLKIRSTKLEDSAMYFCASSFQIRDTQYFGPGTRLTVL.

This clone has just a few counts. The chain employs TRBV4-2 and TRBJ2-7, with a tentative D call TRBD2 (5 bases). Germline V gene lookup returns CDR1 LGHNA and CDR2 YNFKEQ. The CDR3 covers 13 residues. V lost 4 bases and J 3 bases, leaving 10 bases between the germline ends. The CDR3 loop reads CASSPGEYYEQYF. The CDR3, as DNA: TGTGCCAGCAGCCCCGGGGAGTACTACGAGCAGTACTTC.

This rearrangement joins TRBV7-6 to TRBJ2-5, with 12 bases aligning to TRBD2. Trimming took 2 bases from V and 2 from J; bases not matched to a gene: 9. Looked up from germline, CDR1 is SGHVS and CDR2 is FNYEAQ. There are 18 residues in the CDR3. The DNA for the CDR3 is TGTGCCAGCAGCTTACCTCGACTAGCGGGAGCTCCTCAAGAGACCCAGTACTTC. It specifies CASSLPRLAGAPQETQYF.

Only a few counts were recorded for this clone. The chain employs TRBV30 and TRBJ1-5, with D possibly TRBD1 on 5 matching bases. Trimming pared 3 bases from V and 0 bases from J, leaving 12 bases between. The CDR3 runs 15 residues. Germline CDR1 reads GTSNPN; CDR2 reads SVGIG (reference sequence). CDR3 in amino acids: CAWSLQAHSNQPQHF. The DNA of the CDR3 is TGTGCCTGGAGCCTACAGGCTCATAGCAATCAGCCCCAGCATTTT.

V usage is TRBV11-2 and J usage is TRBJ2-7, with TRBD1 identical over 9 bases. CDR3 size: 15 residues. The ends lost 0 bases at V and 3 bases at J; junction bases unmatched: 3. Looked up from germline, CDR1 is SGHAT and CDR2 is FQNNGV. CDR3 loop: CASSLEDRGDYEQYF. In DNA, the CDR3 is TGTGCCAGCAGCTTAGAGGACAGGGGTGACTACGAGCAGTACTTC.

The table lists this clone with a count of one. V usage is TRBV29-1 and J usage is TRBJ2-1; 9 bases match TRBD2. Germline V gene data show CDR1 as SQVTM and CDR2 as ANQGSEA. The V and J ends lost 3 bases and 1 base, in that order; junction bases with no gene match: 4. CDR3 length: 15 residues. The CDR3, as DNA: TGCAGCGTTGACGCTAGCGGGAAATCCTACAATGAGCAGTTCTTC. This sequence encodes CSVDASGKSYNEQFF.

The sample holds a few counts of this clone. The V and J genes are TRBV7-2 and TRBJ1-5, with D possibly TRBD1 on 6 matching bases. Trimming cost V 2 bases and J 2 bases, with 13 bases left between them. The CDR3 has 16 amino acids. CDR1 is SGHTA, CDR2 FQGNSA, per germline. CDR3 region: CASSLRGARGNQPQHF. In nucleotides, the CDR3 is TGTGCCAGCAGCTTACGGGGGGCGCGGGGCAATCAGCCCCAGCATTTT.

There are a few counts of this clone. The V call is TRBV27, the J call TRBJ2-7; D call uncertain. The CDR3 has 14 residues. The germline V gene encodes CDR1 MNHEY and CDR2 SMNVEV (reference sequence). With 3 bases removed from V and 0 bases from J, the gap between germline ends came to 9 bases. The CDR3 reads CASSLTILSYEQYF. The CDR3, as DNA: TGTGCCAGCAGTTTGACCATTCTCTCCTACGAGCAGTACTTC.

There are a few counts of this clone. The gene calls are TRBV2 and TRBJ2-4, with no clear D. Trimming took off 7 bases at V and 8 bases at J, with 9 bases between the two ends. Germline V lookup: CDR1 SNHLY, CDR2 FYNNEI. This CDR3 is 11 amino acids long. The CDR3 here is CASTSMDIQYF. The CDR3 bases are TGTGCCAGCACGAGTATGGACATTCAGTACTTC.

This chain connects TRBV4-3 to TRBJ2-7; tentative D call: TRBD2 (6 bases). Germline V gives CDR1 LGHNA, CDR2 YSLEER. This CDR3 is built from 16 residues. V was trimmed by 0 bases and J by 6 bases, leaving 18 bases between them. Written as DNA, the CDR3 is TGCGCCAGCAGCCAAGATCGGCCAGCGGGCTCCCCCGAGCAGTACTTC. This encodes CASSQDRPAGSPEQYF.

This clone has more than one count but fewer than ten. The genes are TRBV7-3 and TRBJ2-1, with 8 positions matching TRBD1. Trimming at V came to 6 bases and at J to 4 bases, leaving 11 bases not matched to a gene. The CDR3 runs 16 residues. Looked up from germline, CDR1 is SGHTA and CDR2 is FQGTGA. The CDR3 spells CASSPTGTGFYNEQFF. The CDR3 DNA reads as TGTGCCAGCAGTCCCACCGGGACAGGATTTTACAATGAGCAGTTCTTC. The full variable domain, its missing parts supplied by reference TRBV7-3 and TRBJ2-1, is GAGVSQTPSNKVTEKGKYVELRCDPISGHTALYWYRQSLGQGPEFLIYFQGTGAADDSGLPNDRFFAVRPEGSVSTLKIQRTERGDSAVYLCASSPTGTGFYNEQFFGPGTRLTVL.

The rearrangement joins TRBV10-3 to TRBJ1-5, with D hard to call. Trimming shortened V by 0 bases and J by 6 bases, and 9 bases separated the two germline ends. Germline loops: CDR1 ENHRY, CDR2 SYGVKD. This CDR3 spans 14 amino acids. DNA of the CDR3: TGTGCCATCAGTGAGTCAGGCCAGGCTCAGCCCCAGCATTTT. This encodes CAISESGQAQPQHF.

This clone was seen only a few times. The chain combines TRBV7-2 with TRBJ1-1; D not certain. Germline V lookup: CDR1 SGHTA, CDR2 FQGNSA. The CDR3 loop spans 11 amino acids. V was cut by 5 bases and J by 1 base, with 2 bases left in between. DNA of the CDR3: TGTGCCAGCAGCCAGAACACTGAAGCTTTCTTT. Translating gives CASSQNTEAFF.